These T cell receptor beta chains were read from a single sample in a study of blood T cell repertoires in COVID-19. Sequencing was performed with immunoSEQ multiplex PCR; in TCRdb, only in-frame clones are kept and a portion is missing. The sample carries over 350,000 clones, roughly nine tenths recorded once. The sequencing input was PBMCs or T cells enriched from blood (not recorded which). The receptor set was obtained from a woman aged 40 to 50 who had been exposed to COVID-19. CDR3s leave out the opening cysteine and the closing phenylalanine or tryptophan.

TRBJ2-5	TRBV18	ASSRGTSPETQY
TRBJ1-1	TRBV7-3	ASSLSSTGTEAF
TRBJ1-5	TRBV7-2	ASSLTGQGQPQH
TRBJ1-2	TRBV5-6	ASSFSRGPAMGRNYGYT
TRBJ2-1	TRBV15	ATSRGTGAWNEQF
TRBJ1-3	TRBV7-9	ASSQDRGRGNTIY
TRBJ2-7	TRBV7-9	ASFDTGGGNEQY
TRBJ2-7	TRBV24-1	ATSYRSSYEQY
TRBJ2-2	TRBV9	ASSVEGINTGELF
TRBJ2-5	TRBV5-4	ASRPWTGGETQY
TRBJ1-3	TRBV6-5	ASSQTGSGNTIY
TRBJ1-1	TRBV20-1	SAPRDTEAF
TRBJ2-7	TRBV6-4	ASSEFQGVEQY
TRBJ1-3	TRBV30	AWSASSGNTIY
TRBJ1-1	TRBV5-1	ASTFGGVNTEAF
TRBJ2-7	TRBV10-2	ASRQVLTYEQY
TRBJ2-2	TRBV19	ASRVAGTGELF
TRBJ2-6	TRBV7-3	ASSLRTGVSGANVLT
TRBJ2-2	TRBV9	ASSAGQGLNTGELF
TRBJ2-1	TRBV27	ASSLSWTGNYEQF
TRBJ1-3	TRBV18	ASSPESGNTIY
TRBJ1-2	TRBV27	ASSFMGGSYGYT
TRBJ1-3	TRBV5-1	ASSLQSSGNTIY
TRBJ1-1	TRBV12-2	ASRLRDRGWNTEAF
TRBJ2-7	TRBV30	AWSPGYSYEQY
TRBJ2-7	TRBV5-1	ASSGGISYEQY
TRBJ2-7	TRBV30	AWSTGHGYEQY
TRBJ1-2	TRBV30	AWKLDKGYT
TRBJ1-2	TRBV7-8	ASSTRTGNNYT